This is a list of T cell receptor beta chains from one sample in a study of blood T cell repertoires in COVID-19. Sequenced by immunoSEQ multiplex PCR; TCRdb stores in-frame clones only, minus some. Of 240,000 or so clones in the sample, around 80% were seen once. Sequencing was carried out using peripheral blood. The receptors were sampled from a woman aged 18-35 years with acute or convalescent COVID-19. CDR3s include the opening cysteine and the closing phenylalanine or tryptophan. The D gene is left open where the match is weak. Size is omitted from some rows. Given values are once, few, many or a class for expanded clones.

NA,TRBV5-1,TRBJ2-1,NA,TGCGCCAGATTAGATACTCCTATTGGTAATGAGCAGTTCTTC,CARLDTPIGNEQFF
NA,TRBV7-7,TRBJ2-5,TRBD1,TGTGCTAGCAGCTTCACCGGGACAGGGGTGGAGACCCAGTACTTC,CASSFTGTGVETQYF
once,TRBV3-1/TRBV3-2,TRBJ2-5,TRBD2,TGTGCCAGCAGCCAAGGGCTAGCGGGAGTCGAGACCCAGTACTTC,CASSQGLAGVETQYF
NA,TRBV6-2/TRBV6-3,TRBJ2-1,NA,TGTGCCAGCAGTTACCCTAGGACACGCCAAGGTAGTGAGCAGTTCTTC,CASSYPRTRQGSEQFF
NA,TRBV11-2,TRBJ2-1,TRBD2,TGTGCCAGCAGCCCGCGAAGTTTTACTAGCGGGAGATCCTACAATGAGCAGTTCTTC,CASSPRSFTSGRSYNEQFF
few,TRBV28,TRBJ1-5,TRBD1,TGTGCCAGCATCGGGGACAGGGGCAATCAGCCCCAGCATTTT,CASIGDRGNQPQHF
NA,TRBV21-1,TRBJ2-3,NA,TGTGCCAGCAGCAAAGCCGGTCAGCGGGAGGCGGGGGATACGCAGTATTTT,CASSKAGQREAGDTQYF
NA,TRBV15,TRBJ1-4,NA,TGTGCCACCACCAGGGGTAGGGAGAATGAAAAACTGTTTTTT,CATTRGRENEKLFF
NA,TRBV27,TRBJ2-3,TRBD2,TGTGCCAGCAGTTTAAGCGGGACTCCCACCGATACGCAGTATTTT,CASSLSGTPTDTQYF
NA,TRBV7-7,TRBJ2-7,NA,TGTGCTAGCGTCGACGGGGTTGGCGAGCAGTACTTC,CASVDGVGEQYF
NA,TRBV6-5,TRBJ1-1,TRBD1,TGTGCCACTTCGACAGGGCGGAGGGCTGAAGCTTTCTTT,CATSTGRRAEAFF
once,TRBV5-4,TRBJ2-3,NA,TGTGCCAGCAGCCCCGAGGGGGGGTGGAACACAGATACGCAGTATTTT,CASSPEGGWNTDTQYF
NA,TRBV11-2,TRBJ1-1,NA,TGTGCCAGCAGCTTTCTCAACACTGAAGCTTTCTTT,CASSFLNTEAFF
NA,TRBV7-2,TRBJ1-2,NA,TGTGCCAGCAGCTTAGATGGGACAAGCTATGGCTACACCTTC,CASSLDGTSYGYTF
NA,TRBV10-3,TRBJ1-1,NA,TGTGCCACCTCTCGGGAGAACACTGAAGCTTTCTTT,CATSRENTEAFF
NA,TRBV5-6,TRBJ1-2,NA,TGTGCCAGCAGACCCGTAGTCACGGGGAATTATGGCTACACCTTC,CASRPVVTGNYGYTF
many,TRBV5-4,TRBJ2-1,TRBD1,TGTGCCAGCAGCGTGGGGGTGGGACAGGCATACAATGAGCAGTTCTTC,CASSVGVGQAYNEQFF
NA,TRBV5-8,TRBJ2-3,TRBD2,TGTGCCAGCAGCTTGGCACTAGCGGGAGCGTCAGATACGCAGTATTTT,CASSLALAGASDTQYF
NA,TRBV6-1,TRBJ2-1,TRBD2,TGTGCCAGCAGTGAAGGACTAGCGGGAGGGGATGAGCAGTTCTTC,CASSEGLAGGDEQFF
NA,TRBV5-4,TRBJ2-7,TRBD1,TGTGCCAGCAGCCTTCGGACAGGGGTTTCCTACGAGCAGTACTTC,CASSLRTGVSYEQYF
NA,TRBV20-1,TRBJ2-5,NA,TGCAGTGCTAGTTCGGAGACCCAGTACTTC,CSASSETQYF
NA,TRBV7-2,TRBJ2-5,NA,TGTGCCAGCAGCTCCAGCGGAACGCAAGAGACCCAGTACTTC,CASSSSGTQETQYF
NA,TRBV10-3,TRBJ2-7,TRBD1,TGTGCCACCTCCGGGACAGGGTTCCACGAGCAGTACTTC,CATSGTGFHEQYF
once,TRBV7-6,TRBJ2-5,TRBD2,TGTGCCAGCAGCGTCGATATGCCAGCGGGAGTTTTAGAGACCCAGTACTTC,CASSVDMPAGVLETQYF
NA,TRBV5-1,TRBJ1-6,TRBD1,TGCGCCAGCAGCTTGGGACAGGGCGCTTCACCCCTCCACTTT,CASSLGQGASPLHF
once,TRBV5-1,TRBJ2-7,TRBD2,TGCGCCAGCAGCCAACTAGCGGGGACTGAGCAGTACTTC,CASSQLAGTEQYF
NA,TRBV6-1,TRBJ1-4,TRBD1,TGTGCCAGCAGTGAACTAGGGACAGGGCGGGGGAAACTGTTTTTT,CASSELGTGRGKLFF
NA,TRBV5-8,TRBJ1-6,NA,TGTGCCAGCAGCTTCCGACCGGGTTCCTATAATTCACCCCTCCACTTT,CASSFRPGSYNSPLHF
NA,TRBV9,TRBJ1-2,TRBD1,TGTGCCAGCAGCGTAGCTACAGGGGGACATGGTGGCTACACCTTC,CASSVATGGHGGYTF
NA,TRBV19,TRBJ2-6,NA,TGTGCCAGTAGTATACATCAGGGCTACTCTGGGGCCAACGTCCTGACTTTC,CASSIHQGYSGANVLTF
NA,TRBV5-3,TRBJ2-4,NA,TGTGCCAGAAGCTTGCGCCCCGTGGACAGCGCAGCCAAAAACATTCAGTACTTC,CARSLRPVDSAAKNIQYF
NA,TRBV6-4,TRBJ2-3,NA,TGTGCCAGCAGAAGCGGAGGCACAGATACGCAGTATTTT,CASRSGGTDTQYF
NA,TRBV29-1,TRBJ1-2,NA,TGCAGCGTCACACAGGGTGGTGGCTACACCTTC,CSVTQGGGYTF
NA,TRBV7-9,TRBJ2-7,NA,TGTGCCAGCAGCTTCGGACAGCCATCCTACGAGCAGTACTTC,CASSFGQPSYEQYF
NA,TRBV10-2,TRBJ2-1,TRBD2,TGCGCCAGCAGTGAGTCGACAGGACTAGCGGGCCACTCCTACAATGAGCAGTTCTTC,CASSESTGLAGHSYNEQFF
once,TRBV19,TRBJ2-7,NA,TGTGCCAGTAGTATCGGAGGGTATAACGAGCAGTACTTC,CASSIGGYNEQYF
NA,TRBV2,TRBJ2-5,NA,TGTGCCAGCAGAAAAGAGACAGGAATTGAGACCCAGTACTTC,CASRKETGIETQYF
NA,TRBV18,TRBJ2-1,TRBD1,TGTGCCAGCTCACCACAACTGGGACAGGGAAGCAATGAGCAGTTCTTC,CASSPQLGQGSNEQFF
few,TRBV5-1,TRBJ2-5,TRBD2,TGCGCCAGCAGCTTTGGGCTAGCGGGAGGGCCGGCTCTCCAAGAGACCCAGTACTTC,CASSFGLAGGPALQETQYF
NA,TRBV28,TRBJ1-1,NA,TGTGCCAGCAGTACAGGGTACACTGAAGCTTTCTTT,CASSTGYTEAFF